Listed below are T cell receptor beta chains from one sample, sequenced in a study of blood T cell repertoires in COVID-19. TCRdb's copy holds only in-frame clones and misses some; the assay was immunoSEQ multiplex PCR. This table holds approximately 310,000 clones, 85% found once. What was sequenced was PBMCs or T cells enriched from blood (not recorded which). The origin of the receptors is a woman in her twenties or thirties who had been exposed to COVID-19. CDR3s include the opening cysteine and the closing phenylalanine or tryptophan.

J gene	V gene	CDR3 protein
TRBJ1-2	TRBV6-2/TRBV6-3	CASSEGAYGYTF
TRBJ1-1	TRBV5-4	CASSLGTAAKAFF
TRBJ2-4	TRBV3-1/TRBV3-2	CASSPTGAKNIQYF
TRBJ1-6	TRBV18	CASSPARGNSPLHF
TRBJ1-4	TRBV7-9	CASRPGQGALQDEKLFF
TRBJ2-2	TRBV10-2	CASSPGHTTNTGELFF
TRBJ1-1	TRBV13	CASSLDSGQGPNTEAFF
TRBJ2-7	TRBV9	CASSTRQGSEQYF
TRBJ2-1	TRBV6-5	CASSYAGGNNEQFF
TRBJ2-1	TRBV3-1/TRBV3-2	CASRGDSLNYNEQFF
TRBJ2-1	TRBV7-2	CASSPGVYEQFF
TRBJ2-7	TRBV19	CASSIGGWTYEQYF
TRBJ1-1	TRBV18	CASSTDRNTEAFF
TRBJ1-5	TRBV30	CAWNGADGHSNQPQHF
TRBJ1-6	TRBV20-1	CSASREQGNSPLHF
TRBJ2-7	TRBV5-1	CASSLVPSGTYEQYF
TRBJ2-5	TRBV28	CASSRDRGRETQYF
TRBJ2-3	TRBV11-2	CASSSPSGGVSDTQYF
TRBJ1-2	TRBV29-1	CSVVDKGQGTF
TRBJ2-3	TRBV7-2	CASSLGSGADTQYF
TRBJ2-3	TRBV29-1	CSVEGRGGDRDTQYF
TRBJ2-4	TRBV27	CASSSGTVKNIQYF
TRBJ1-5	TRBV4-1	CASRDLEGASNQPQHF
TRBJ1-1	TRBV4-2	CASSQDRQGYTEAFF
TRBJ1-1	TRBV28	CASSFPHRQGSNTEAFF
TRBJ1-2	TRBV4-1	CASSQPTQGRYGYTF
TRBJ1-3	TRBV28	CASGDTGTGNTIYF
TRBJ2-3	TRBV2	CASSEGPRADTQYF
TRBJ1-2	TRBV10-2	CASSESVGAGGYTF
TRBJ2-7	TRBV7-2	CASSLGRQGGLGEQYF
TRBJ1-2	TRBV19	CATEDRTGYTF